These 15 T cell receptor beta chains share one sample of origin, sequenced in a study of OX40 agonist ivuxolimab in advanced cancers. Profiling relied on immunoSEQ multiplex PCR, and the TCRdb table lists in-frame clones only, not all of them. The sample consists of roughly 90,000 clones, more than 80% of them appearing once. The source was CD4+ or CD8+ T cells sorted from blood, collected in a trial of the OX40 agonist ivuxolimab. The receptors originated from an adult with an advanced solid tumor such as melanoma, head and neck, liver or kidney cancer.

V and J are TRBV7-2 and TRBJ1-1, with D perhaps matching TRBD1 (5 bases). V was pared by 5 bases and J by 6 bases, with 22 bases between. The CDR3 length is 16 residues. CDR1 is SGHTA, CDR2 FQGNSA, per germline. The CDR3 bases are TGTGCCAGCAGCCCCAGGCTAGGGGAACATATCGCTGAAGCTTTCTTT. This translates into CASSPRLGEHIAEAFF.

There are a few counts of this clone. This sequence joins TRBV10-3 and TRBJ2-7; D call uncertain. The CDR3 loop spans 12 amino acids. V lost 4 bases and J lost 2, with 6 bases in between. Germline V gene lookup returns CDR1 ENHRY and CDR2 SYGVKD. CDR3 sequence reads: CAISANPYEQYV. CDR3 DNA: TGTGCCATCAGTGCAAATCCCTACGAGCAGTACGTC.

The chain uses TRBV5-8 and TRBJ1-2; no reliable D call. V shed 0 bases and J shed 2 bases, with 5 bases lying between them. CDR1 SGHTS and CDR2 YDEGEE come from the germline V gene. CDR3 length: 13 residues. This CDR3 is CASSLVGNYGYTF. DNA of the CDR3: TGTGCCAGCAGCTTGGTTGGGAACTATGGCTACACCTTC.

V gene TRBV4-1 combines with J gene TRBJ2-1, with D possibly matching TRBD2 (6 bases). Germline V gene data show CDR1 as MGHRA and CDR2 as YSYEKL. The V end was cut by 3 bases, the J end by 2 bases, with 14 bases between. CDR3 length: 16 amino acids. CDR3 DNA: TGCGCCAGCAGCCACGCCGGAGGGGCCGCCTACAATGAGCAGTTCTTC. Protein product: CASSHAGGAAYNEQFF.

The V call is TRBV4-1, the J call TRBJ1-2; the D is unclear. The CDR3 is 12 residues long. Germline values: CDR1 MGHRA, CDR2 YSYEKL. Between the trimmed V and J ends, which lost 1 base and 0 bases, there was a span of 0 bases. The CDR3 loop reads CASSQANYGYTF. CDR3 nucleotide sequence: TGCGCCAGCAGCCAAGCTAACTATGGCTACACCTTC.

The chain is built from TRBV7-9 and TRBJ2-5; D ambiguous. The CDR3 extends over 14 amino acids. The V end was cut by 1 base, the J end by 3 bases, with 9 bases between. Germline CDR1 is SEHNR and CDR2 is FQNEAQ (reference sequence). DNA for the CDR3: TGTGCCAGCAGCTTAGAGACAACAGAAGAGACCCAGTACTTC. Protein sequence: CASSLETTEETQYF.

The chain is built from TRBV5-6 and TRBJ1-2, with 11 bases that match TRBD1. The germline CDR1 and CDR2 sequences are SGHDT and YYEEEE. Unmatched junction bases numbered 6, after V lost 4 bases and J lost 1 base. This CDR3 has 16 residues. The DNA for the CDR3 is TGTGCCAGCAGCCCGGACAGGGGGCATTTTAACTATGGCTACACCTTC. This translates into CASSPDRGHFNYGYTF.

V and J are TRBV7-9 and TRBJ2-3; D is undetermined. Germline lookup yields CDR1 SEHNR and CDR2 FQNEAQ (reference sequence). The CDR3 runs 16 residues. Trimming stripped 3 bases from V and 6 bases from J, with 19 bases between. The DNA for the CDR3 is TGTGCCAGCAGCTTGTACTCGGCGGAGCTTAGTGATACGCAGTATTTT. The encoded protein is CASSLYSAELSDTQYF.

The rearrangement joins TRBV28 to TRBJ1-2; 8 bases line up with TRBD1. Per the germline V gene, CDR1 is MDHEN and CDR2 is SYDVKM. V was clipped by 5 bases and J by 4 bases; unmatched bases: 6. The CDR3 is made up of 14 amino acids. The CDR3 nucleotides read TGTGCCAGCAGTGGTGGACAGGGCTCCTATGGCTACACCTTC. The encoded protein is CASSGGQGSYGYTF.

The J gene is TRBJ2-5, the V gene TRBV5-6, with TRBD1 as a possible D gene (5 bases). From germline, CDR1 is SGHDT and CDR2 YYEEEE. Between the trimmed V and J ends, which lost 1 base and 5 bases, there was a span of 12 bases. CDR3 length equals 14 residues. The CDR3 loop is CASSLFTSGETQYF. The CDR3 DNA reads as TGTGCCAGCAGCTTGTTCACTTCAGGGGAGACCCAGTACTTC.

Only a few counts were recorded for this clone. This chain connects TRBV11-3 to TRBJ1-2; 8 bases are shared with TRBD1. The germline V gene has CDR1 SGHNT and CDR2 YENEEA. This CDR3 region has 17 residues. V trimming: 1 base; J trimming: 4 bases; junction bases outside the gene matches: 11. CDR3 nucleotides: TGTGCCAGCAGCTTAGGGAGTACAGTGGGACAGGTCTATGGCTACACCTTC. As protein: CASSLGSTVGQVYGYTF.

The chain employs TRBV11-2 and TRBJ1-2; 7 nucleotides match TRBD1. Germline V gene data show CDR1 as SGHAT and CDR2 as FQNNGV. V lost 1 base and J lost 2; bases outside the gene matches: 4. CDR3 size: 15 residues. CDR3 coding DNA: TGTGCCAGCAGCTTAGCCGAGGGGGCGAACTATGGCTACACCTTC. Translating gives CASSLAEGANYGYTF.

The rearrangement uses TRBV7-9 and TRBJ1-2, with D unresolved. V was shortened by 1 base and J by 4 bases, with 10 bases between the two germline ends. Germline loops: CDR1 SEHNR, CDR2 FQNEAQ (reference sequence). The CDR3 is 14 residues long. The CDR3 here is CASSLDRGGYGYTF. The CDR3, as DNA: TGTGCCAGCAGCTTAGATCGGGGTGGCTATGGCTACACCTTC.

The rearrangement joins TRBV5-4 to TRBJ1-1; perhaps TRBD1 as D (5 bases). This CDR3 contains 14 residues. Trimming removed 4 bases from V and 1 base from J, with 11 bases in between. The germline CDR1 and CDR2 sequences are SGHNT and YYREEE (reference sequence). CDR3 sequence reads: CASSPSGPNTEAFF. CDR3 nucleotides: TGTGCCAGCAGCCCTTCGGGGCCGAACACTGAAGCTTTCTTT.

The rearrangement joins TRBV7-9 to TRBJ2-3; the match to TRBD2 covers 9 bases. The CDR3 is made up of 16 amino acids. CDR1 and CDR2 (germline): SEHNR, FQNEAQ (reference sequence). The V gene end was trimmed by 5 bases and the J gene end by 1 base; junction bases not matched to a gene: 7. The CDR3 DNA is TGTGCCAGCAGCCCCGGCGGGGGGGCAGGCACAGATACGCAGTATTTT. Its protein product is CASSPGGGAGTDTQYF.